Shown below are 26 T cell receptor beta chains from a single sample sequenced in a study of control samples from healthy donors and cancer patients. TCRdb's table, derived via immunoSEQ multiplex PCR, lists solely in-frame clones and lacks some. The table lists about 50,000 clones, 95% to 97% of them singletons. The sequenced sample consisted of blood. These receptors all come from a young woman in good health.

The chain couples TRBV19 to TRBJ1-5; D is perhaps TRBD1 (5 bases). The CDR3 has 17 residues. Germline lookup yields CDR1 LNHDA and CDR2 SQIVND (reference sequence). The V end was cut by 6 bases, the J end by 4 bases, with 22 bases between. The CDR3 loop is CASSPTVGQLINQPQHF. The CDR3 region has the DNA TGTGCCAGTAGCCCGACAGTTGGGCAGTTAATTAATCAGCCCCAGCATTTT.

The J gene is TRBJ1-1, the V gene TRBV5-1, with D perhaps matching TRBD1 (5 bases). The CDR3 loop spans 13 amino acids. The germline V gene encodes CDR1 SGHRS and CDR2 YFSETQ. Trimming shortened V by 3 bases and J by 7 bases, and 13 bases separated the two germline ends. CDR3 amino acids: CASSWGEQYEAFF. The CDR3 bases are TGCGCCAGCAGCTGGGGGGAACAGTATGAAGCTTTCTTT.

The V call is TRBV7-2, the J call TRBJ1-5; 7 positions match TRBD1. Germline V CDR1 and CDR2: SGHTA, FQGNSA. The CDR3 runs to 16 residues. V lost 5 bases, J lost 0 bases, and 7 bases stayed unmatched. In DNA form, the CDR3 reads TGTGCCAGCAGCCAAAGCGGGGACAGTAGCAATCAGCCCCAGCATTTT. This encodes CASSQSGDSSNQPQHF.

This CDR3 is CASSHSDTNTGELFF. The CDR3 bases are TGTGCCAGCAGCCATTCCGACACGAACACCGGGGAGCTGTTTTTT. The V gene is TRBV3-1 (or the pseudogene TRBV3-2), the J gene TRBJ2-2; no firm D call. Germline assignment: CDR1 LGHDT and CDR2 YNNKEL (reference sequence). With 3 bases removed from V and 0 bases from J, the gap between germline ends came to 8 bases. The CDR3 extends over 15 amino acids.

V usage is TRBV7-9 and J usage is TRBJ2-7, with 9 positions matching TRBD1. The CDR3 runs to 15 residues. Germline CDR1 and CDR2: SEHNR and FQNEAQ (reference sequence). With 6 bases clipped from V and 0 bases from J, the junction kept 6 bases outside the gene matches. CDR3 nucleotides: TGTGCCAGCAGTGTAGGGACAGGGAGCTCCTACGAGCAGTACTTC. Translated: CASSVGTGSSYEQYF.

The gene calls are TRBV27 and TRBJ2-7, with 8 positions matching TRBD1. Trimming cost V 5 bases and J 5 bases; bases outside gene matches: 8. In germline, CDR1 is MNHEY, CDR2 SMNVEV (reference sequence). This CDR3 is 14 amino acids long. The CDR3 sequence is CASSPSTGAHEQYF. CDR3 coding DNA: TGTGCCAGCAGTCCATCGACAGGGGCGCACGAGCAGTACTTC.

The chain uses TRBV6-5 and TRBJ2-7, with D perhaps matching TRBD1 (6 bases). The germline V and J ends were trimmed by 6 bases and 7 bases, with 10 bases remaining between them. Germline loops: CDR1 MNHEY, CDR2 SVGAGI. This CDR3 comprises 11 residues. CDR3 sequence (DNA): TGTGCCAGCAGCCCAGGGACAGAGCAGTACTTC. Its protein product is CASSPGTEQYF.

The chain is built from TRBV7-2 and TRBJ2-1, with D perhaps matching TRBD1 (5 bases). This CDR3 region has 15 residues. Trimming took off 2 bases at V and 3 bases at J, with 11 bases between the two ends. Germline CDR1 SGHTA, CDR2 FQGNSA. CDR3 in DNA: TGTGCCAGCAGCTTACGATGGCAGGGCTACAATGAGCAGTTCTTC. This encodes CASSLRWQGYNEQFF.

This clone was observed a few times. The chain couples TRBV7-2 to TRBJ2-1; the D call may be TRBD1 or TRBD2 (5 bases each). The CDR3 contains 14 residues. Looked up from germline, CDR1 is SGHTA and CDR2 is FQGNSA. The germline V and J ends were trimmed by 5 bases and 5 bases, with 13 bases remaining between them. The CDR3 loop is CASSNGAWDNEQFF. CDR3 in DNA: TGTGCCAGCAGCAACGGGGCCTGGGACAATGAGCAGTTCTTC.

The chain is built from TRBV6-5 and TRBJ2-7, with D possibly being TRBD2 (6 bases). Trimming took 5 bases from V and 0 from J, leaving 11 bases between them. Germline V gene sequence: CDR1 MNHEY, CDR2 SVGAGI. The CDR3 sequence is 14 residues long. CDR3 protein: CASSPRAGSYEQYF. DNA for the CDR3: TGTGCCAGCAGTCCGCGAGCGGGCTCCTACGAGCAGTACTTC.

The chain recombines TRBV4-1 with TRBJ1-4; D may be TRBD1 (5 bases). The CDR3 consists of 15 residues. In germline, CDR1 is MGHRA, CDR2 YSYEKL. V lost 1 base, J lost 3 bases, and 9 bases lay in between. The CDR3 region is CASSQGDGPNEKLFF. In DNA form, the CDR3 reads TGCGCCAGCAGCCAAGGGGACGGACCTAATGAAAAACTGTTTTTT.

The CDR3 here is CASSLVGVSTEAFF. The CDR3 nucleotides read TGCGCCAGCAGCTTGGTTGGGGTGTCTACTGAAGCTTTCTTT. The chain combines TRBV5-1 with TRBJ1-1; D gene ambiguous. The CDR3 is 14 residues long. Trimming stripped 0 bases from V and 5 bases from J, with 11 bases between. CDR1 is SGHRS, CDR2 YFSETQ, per germline.

The chain employs TRBV5-1 and TRBJ2-1; TRBD1 might be the D (5 bases). In germline, CDR1 is SGHRS, CDR2 YFSETQ. The V gene lost 1 base and the J gene lost 8 bases, with 19 bases spanning the gap. The CDR3 is 16 residues long. CDR3 DNA: TGCGCCAGCAGCTTGACAGGCGTTGCCGCTCGTGATGAGCAGTTCTTC. This codes for CASSLTGVAARDEQFF.

Comment on this clone: One end of the junction fails to match germline, which may point to a read error. V usage is TRBV7-7 and J usage is TRBJ2-7, with TRBD1 matching over 9 bases. The CDR3 totals 18 residues. CDR1 is SSHAT, CDR2 FNYEAQ, per germline (reference sequence). The chain's CDR3 is CASSLAWGQGICDYEQYF. The CDR3 DNA sequence: TGTGCTAGCAGCTTAGCCTGGGGACAGGGTATTTGCGACTACGAGCAGTACTTC.

The chain recombines TRBV18 with TRBJ1-2; D not certain. Germline loops: CDR1 KGHSH, CDR2 LQKENI. The ends were cut back, 1 base at V and 0 bases at J, with 9 bases in the middle. The CDR3 length is 15 residues. CDR3 region: CASSPLAATNYGYTF. The CDR3 coding sequence is TGTGCCAGCTCACCACTCGCGGCCACTAACTATGGCTACACCTTC.

The chain joins TRBV27 to TRBJ1-2; tentative D call: TRBD1 (6 bases). Trimming removed 3 bases at V and 4 bases at J, with 12 bases between. The CDR3 runs to 14 residues. Germline CDR1 reads MNHEY; CDR2 reads SMNVEV (reference sequence). The CDR3 here is CASSLGGAIYGYTF. DNA for the CDR3: TGTGCCAGCAGTTTGGGGGGCGCGATCTATGGCTACACCTTC.

The gene calls are TRBV27 and TRBJ2-1, with 8 bases fitting TRBD1. Germline V CDR1 and CDR2: MNHEY, SMNVEV (reference sequence). The CDR3 consists of 13 residues. With V trimmed by 7 bases and J by 4 bases, 3 bases remained unmatched. DNA for the CDR3: TGTGCCAGCAAGGACAGGGAATACAATGAGCAGTTCTTC. Translating it yields CASKDREYNEQFF.

The chain has TRBV3-1 (or the pseudogene TRBV3-2) and TRBJ1-1, with a possible D match to TRBD1 (5 bases). This CDR3 comprises 14 residues. V was cut by 1 base and J by 4 bases, with 10 bases left in between. Per germline, CDR1 LGHDT and CDR2 YNNKEL (reference sequence). As DNA, the CDR3 is TGTGCCAGCAGCCAAGTTTCAGACAGCACTGAAGCTTTCTTT. It encodes CASSQVSDSTEAFF.

The CDR3 bases are TGTGCCAGCAGCTTAGTAGGGCCGAGCTCCTACAATGAGCAGTTCTTC. Protein sequence: CASSLVGPSSYNEQFF. J is TRBJ2-1 and V is TRBV7-8; D remains unclear. Per germline, CDR1 SGHVS and CDR2 FQNEAQ. With 1 base removed from V and 0 bases from J, the gap between germline ends came to 10 bases. CDR3 length equals 16 residues.

J is TRBJ1-2 and V is TRBV2; D gene ambiguous. The germline CDR1 and CDR2 sequences are SNHLY and FYNNEI. V lost 6 bases and J 5 bases, leaving 4 bases between the germline ends. This CDR3 is 10 amino acids long. The DNA for the CDR3 is TGTGCCAGCAGCGCGTATGGCTACACCTTC. Translated, it gives CASSAYGYTF. Full variable domain (outside the CDR3, taken from reference TRBV2 and TRBJ1-2): EPEVTQTPSHQVTQMGQEVILRCVPISNHLYFYWYRQILGQKVEFLVSFYNNEISEKSEIFDDQFSVERPDGSNFTLKIRSTKLEDSAMYFCASSAYGYTFGSGTRLTVV.

The V call is TRBV24-1, the J call TRBJ1-1; no definite D call. Between the trimmed V and J ends, which lost 0 bases and 3 bases, there was a span of 10 bases. CDR1 and CDR2 (germline): KGHDR, SFDVKD. CDR3 length equals 15 residues. The CDR3 coding sequence is TGTGCCACCAGTGATTTGGGCACCGCAGACACTGAAGCTTTCTTT. Translating it yields CATSDLGTADTEAFF.

The J gene is TRBJ1-1, the V gene TRBV12-5; perhaps TRBD1 as D (5 bases). The CDR3 extends over 16 amino acids. Germline V gene lookup returns CDR1 LGHNT and CDR2 FRNRAP. The V and J ends lost 3 bases and 4 bases respectively, with 18 bases between them. In nucleotides, the CDR3 is TGTGCTAGTGGTTTTCTGGACCGAGGGGCTCGCACTGAAGCTTTCTTT. Protein product: CASGFLDRGARTEAFF.

This clone was picked up one time. The CDR3 DNA reads TGTGCCAGCAGCGATGGACAGGCCCCATTTGAGGATACGCAGTATTTT. Its protein product is CASSDGQAPFEDTQYF. This chain joins TRBV27 and TRBJ2-3, with 7 bases lining up with TRBD1. The CDR3 sequence is 16 residues long. V shed 6 bases, J shed 6 bases, and the junction held 15 bases outside the gene matches. Germline CDR1 and CDR2: MNHEY and SMNVEV (reference sequence).

The DNA for the CDR3 is TGTGCCAGCAGCCCGGGGACTAGCGGAGACACAGATACGCAGTATTTT. The encoded protein is CASSPGTSGDTDTQYF. The V call is TRBV7-9, the J call TRBJ2-3, with TRBD2 matching 11 bases. The CDR3 runs 16 residues. Germline assignment: CDR1 SEHNR and CDR2 FQNEAQ (reference sequence). V trimming: 5 bases; J trimming: 2 bases; junction bases outside the gene matches: 6.

This rearrangement joins TRBV5-1 to TRBJ1-2; 7 nucleotides align to TRBD1. V shed 3 bases and J 6 bases; nucleotides not matched to a gene: 8. Germline CDR1 is SGHRS and CDR2 is YFSETQ. The CDR3 length is 14 residues. The CDR3 DNA reads as TGCGCCAGCAGCTCCAGGGGGGCTGGCGATGGCTACACCTTC. Translation gives CASSSRGAGDGYTF.

J is TRBJ1-6 and V is TRBV28; D is possibly TRBD1 (5 bases). CDR1 is MDHEN, CDR2 SYDVKM, per germline. The CDR3 totals 16 residues. V gave up 3 bases and J gave up 8 bases, with 17 bases separating them. The chain's CDR3 is CASSLWQGGSYSPLHF. The CDR3 DNA reads as TGTGCCAGCAGTTTGTGGCAGGGTGGGAGCTATTCACCCCTCCACTTT.